Presented here are 30 T cell receptor beta chains from one specimen sequenced in a study of T cells after yellow fever vaccination. TCRdb re-called the 5' RACE reads with MiXCR, one entry per CDR3 protein. The data show roughly 520,000 distinct CDR3 sequences, about a fifth seen once. The sample here was PBMCs, taken around 3 weeks after the first yellow fever vaccination. The receptors here all came from a man aged 18 to 30 who received the YFV17D yellow fever vaccine.

V and J are TRBV28 and TRBJ2-7; tentatively, D is TRBD1 (5 bases). Trimming stripped 6 bases from V and 6 bases from J, with 12 bases between. The CDR3 has 12 residues. Looked up from germline, CDR1 is MDHEN and CDR2 is SYDVKM. Here the CDR3 reads CASSSDSVEQYV. The CDR3 region has the DNA TGTGCCAGCAGCAGCGACAGTGTCGAGCAGTACGTC.

The chain joins TRBV4-2 to TRBJ1-6, with TRBD1 matching over 7 bases. V was pared by 4 bases and J by 2 bases, with 14 bases of the junction left unmatched. CDR3 length equals 19 residues. From germline, CDR1 is LGHNA and CDR2 YNFKEQ. CDR3 coding DNA: TGTGCCAGCAGCCGACAACCCCGGGACAGCGACACCTATAATTCACCCCTCCACTTT. It translates to CASSRQPRDSDTYNSPLHF.

This clonotype was observed a few times. The genes are TRBV6-2 or TRBV6-3 and TRBJ1-2, with D maybe TRBD1 (6 bases). The germline gives CDR1 MNHEY, CDR2 SVGEGT. V lost 8 bases to trimming and J lost 2 bases, with 12 bases between them. The CDR3 contains 13 residues. CDR3 nucleotides: TGTGCCAGCCAATCTCAGGGGAACTATGGCTACACCTTC. Translating gives CASQSQGNYGYTF.

CDR3 in DNA: TGCAGTGCTAGGGACAGGGAGTATGGAAACACCATATATTTT. Its translation is CSARDREYGNTIYF. This chain connects TRBV20-1 to TRBJ1-3, with 8 bases identical to TRBD1. Germline-derived CDR1 and CDR2 are DFQATT and SNEGSKA (reference sequence). CDR3 length equals 14 residues. V dropped 3 bases and J dropped 3; count of bases not matched to a gene: 4.

This clonotype was picked up a small number of times. The CDR3 here is CASSYRGYEQYF. CDR3 bases: TGTGCCAGCAGCTACAGGGGCTACGAGCAGTACTTC. The rearrangement uses TRBV12-3 or TRBV12-4 and TRBJ2-7; the match to TRBD1 covers 7 bases. The trim removed 6 bases at V and 3 bases at J, leaving 2 bases unmatched. The CDR3 has 12 amino acids.

The rearrangement uses TRBV20-1 and TRBJ2-1, with TRBD2 matching over 10 bases. The CDR3 sequence is 14 residues long. Trimming at V came to 3 bases and at J to 9 bases, leaving 8 bases not matched to a gene. Germline V lookup: CDR1 DFQATT, CDR2 SNEGSKA (reference sequence). The CDR3 sequence: CSASPSGGAREQFF. In DNA, the CDR3 is TGCAGTGCTAGCCCCAGCGGGGGGGCTCGTGAGCAGTTCTTC.

The table lists this clonotype with a few counts. The J gene is TRBJ1-3, the V gene TRBV20-1, with unresolved D. The germline CDR1 and CDR2 sequences are DFQATT and SNEGSKA (reference sequence). Trimming removed 5 bases at V and 4 bases at J, with 12 bases between. The CDR3 runs to 13 residues. CDR3 sequence (DNA): TGCAGTGCTCGATCGCCCAACGGAAACACCATATATTTT. Translation: CSARSPNGNTIYF.

The chain has TRBV5-6 and TRBJ2-5; 7 nucleotides match TRBD1. Germline assignment: CDR1 SGHDT and CDR2 YYEEEE. This CDR3 comprises 14 residues. J gave up 7 bases and V 4 bases, and 10 bases lay outside the gene matches. The CDR3 sequence: CASSPRDSLATQYF. In DNA, the CDR3 is TGTGCCAGCAGCCCGAGGGACAGCCTGGCGACCCAGTACTTC.

The chain joins TRBV6-5 to TRBJ2-1; D possibly corresponds to TRBD2 (7 bases). Germline V CDR1 and CDR2: MNHEY, SVGAGI. The V end lost 0 bases, the J end lost 3 bases, and 15 bases lay between the germline ends. The CDR3 sequence is 17 residues long. The CDR3: CASSYSRGAAYYNEQFF. DNA for the CDR3: TGTGCCAGCAGTTACTCCCGGGGGGCGGCCTACTACAATGAGCAGTTCTTC.

For this clonotype: A junction end diverges from the germline sequence, so it may reflect a read error. The chain has TRBV3-1 and TRBJ2-2, with 7 bases that match TRBD1. Germline values: CDR1 LGHDT, CDR2 YNNKEL (reference sequence). The CDR3 loop spans 15 amino acids. CDR3 DNA: TGTGCCACCAGCTTCAGGGGGAAGGGCACCGGGGAGCTGTTTTTT. Encoded protein: CATSFRGKGTGELFF.

V usage is TRBV4-1 and J usage is TRBJ1-1, with unresolved D. With 2 bases removed from V and 2 bases from J, the gap between germline ends came to 12 bases. The CDR3 runs to 15 residues. Germline V gives CDR1 MGHRA, CDR2 YSYEKL. The CDR3 DNA sequence: TGCGCCAGCAGCCAAAGCCGACACCTCAACACTGAAGCTTTCTTT. It translates to CASSQSRHLNTEAFF.

In this sample, this clonotype turned up a few times. The genes are TRBV7-3 and TRBJ2-7; D uncertain. This CDR3 has 15 residues. Germline V gene data show CDR1 as SGHTA and CDR2 as FQGTGA. The V and J ends lost 2 bases and 1 base respectively, with 12 bases between them. The CDR3 region is CASSLGGVRSYEQYF. CDR3 coding DNA: TGTGCCAGCAGCTTAGGCGGTGTCAGATCCTACGAGCAGTACTTC.

This clonotype was seen more than once but under ten times. The V call is TRBV29-1, the J call TRBJ1-1; D uncertain. Trimming cost V 1 base and J 6 bases, with 18 bases left between them. There are 15 residues in the CDR3. The germline V gene encodes CDR1 SQVTM and CDR2 ANQGSEA. The CDR3 is CSVEVWRVAGAEAFF. CDR3 in DNA: TGCAGCGTTGAAGTCTGGAGGGTCGCTGGGGCTGAAGCTTTCTTT.

This rearrangement joins TRBV20-1 to TRBJ1-3, with 10 bases fitting TRBD1. V was pared by 2 bases and J by 2 bases, with 6 bases of the junction left unmatched. The CDR3 has 16 residues. CDR1 and CDR2 (germline): DFQATT, SNEGSKA (reference sequence). The CDR3 nucleotides read TGCAGTGCTAGACGATTTGACAGGGGGCCTGGAAACACCATATATTTT. It specifies CSARRFDRGPGNTIYF.

This clonotype was found many times. V and J are TRBV29-1 and TRBJ2-7; TRBD1 agrees at 7 bases. CDR1 and CDR2 (germline): SQVTM, ANQGSEA. The CDR3 contains 12 residues. The trim removed 4 bases at V and 4 bases at J, leaving 4 bases unmatched. DNA for the CDR3: TGCAGCGTTGCGGGACAGACTTACGAGCAGTACTTC. Translating it yields CSVAGQTYEQYF.

This chain uses TRBV5-1 with TRBJ2-3, with unresolved D. Trimming left V 1 base short and J 0 bases short, with 12 bases between. The CDR3 sequence is 16 residues long. Germline values: CDR1 SGHRS, CDR2 YFSETQ. CDR3 DNA: TGCGCCAGCAGCTTGCAGGAGATCCGAAGCACAGATACGCAGTATTTT. This codes for CASSLQEIRSTDTQYF.

The sample holds one count of this clonotype. The gene calls are TRBV24-1 and TRBJ2-1; D uncertain. Per germline, CDR1 KGHDR and CDR2 SFDVKD. Deletions cut 5 bases from V and 10 bases from J, with 11 bases between. This CDR3 is 12 amino acids long. DNA of the CDR3: TGTGCCACCAGTGCGAGTACAGCAGAGCAGTTCTTC. It yields the protein CATSASTAEQFF.

Written as DNA, the CDR3 is TGTGCCAGCAGCAAGAGGGGCGGTAGGGATACTGAAGCTTTCTTT. The encoded protein is CASSKRGGRDTEAFF. The chain has TRBV21-1 and TRBJ1-1. TRBV21-1 constitutes a pseudogene. This CDR3 has 15 amino acids.

V gene TRBV7-9 combines with J gene TRBJ2-1; D is unresolved. Germline lookup yields CDR1 SEHNR and CDR2 FQNEAQ (reference sequence). CDR3 length equals 11 residues. Trimming cost V 3 bases and J 10 bases, with 7 bases left between them. CDR3 sequence (DNA): TGTGCCAGCAGCTTCCATGGGGAGCAGTTCTTC. It yields the protein CASSFHGEQFF.

The CDR3: CASSSPGDQETQYF. The CDR3 DNA reads as TGCGCCAGCAGCTCCCCCGGGGACCAAGAGACCCAGTACTTC. The chain employs TRBV5-1 and TRBJ2-5; the D gene is possibly TRBD2 (5 bases). The CDR3 totals 14 residues. The V and J ends lost 3 bases and 0 bases respectively, with 9 bases between them. CDR1 is SGHRS and CDR2 is YFSETQ in the germline V gene.

J is TRBJ2-7 and V is TRBV19; D not resolved. Germline-derived CDR1 and CDR2 are LNHDA and SQIVND (reference sequence). Deletions cut 0 bases from V and 2 bases from J, with 11 bases between. The CDR3 loop spans 15 amino acids. CDR3 sequence reads: CASSIDLGRPYEQYF. The CDR3 DNA is TGTGCCAGTAGTATAGACCTTGGCAGACCCTACGAGCAGTACTTC.

This rearrangement joins TRBV19 to TRBJ1-1, with D possibly TRBD1 on 5 matching bases. There are 15 residues in the CDR3. The germline V and J ends were trimmed by 1 base and 1 base, with 10 bases remaining between them. Germline CDR1 reads LNHDA; CDR2 reads SQIVND (reference sequence). In DNA form, the CDR3 reads TGTGCCAGTAGTATAGGGACATCCTGGAACACTGAAGCTTTCTTT. This gives the protein CASSIGTSWNTEAFF.

This clonotype came up a few times. The V and J genes are TRBV10-3 and TRBJ2-3, with unresolved D. V was cut by 4 bases and J by 1 base, with 9 bases left in between. This CDR3 has 14 residues. Germline CDR1 ENHRY, CDR2 SYGVKD. CDR3: CAISARQGTDTQYF. The DNA of the CDR3 is TGTGCCATCAGTGCCCGGCAGGGCACAGATACGCAGTATTTT.

This clonotype was observed a few times. The chain combines TRBV18 with TRBJ1-1; the D gene is possibly TRBD1 (5 bases). With 0 bases removed from V and 4 bases from J, the gap between germline ends came to 9 bases. Germline loops: CDR1 KGHSH, CDR2 LQKENI. CDR3 length equals 14 residues. The CDR3 bases are TGTGCCAGCTCACCACCACGGGGGACCACTGAAGCTTTCTTT. Amino acid sequence: CASSPPRGTTEAFF.

The chain links TRBV18 to TRBJ2-2; D is tentatively TRBD1 or TRBD2 (5 bases each). From germline, CDR1 is KGHSH and CDR2 LQKENI. Trimming pared 3 bases from V and 5 bases from J, leaving 13 bases between. The CDR3 runs 15 residues. CDR3 region: CASSPPGRRTGELFF. The DNA for the CDR3 is TGTGCCAGCTCACCGCCGGGGCGTAGGACCGGGGAGCTGTTTTTT.

The V gene is TRBV10-3, the J gene TRBJ2-2; D call uncertain. This CDR3 has 12 amino acids. The germline V and J ends were trimmed by 10 bases and 5 bases, with 11 bases remaining between them. Germline V gene data show CDR1 as ENHRY and CDR2 as SYGVKD. This CDR3 reads CATGGTTGELFF. CDR3 sequence (DNA): TGTGCCACGGGCGGTACGACCGGGGAGCTGTTTTTT.

This clonotype appeared a few times. The chain joins TRBV6-2 or TRBV6-3 to TRBJ2-5; 7 bases align to TRBD2. The V and J ends lost 0 bases and 4 bases, in that order; junction bases with no gene match: 14. CDR1 is MNHEY, CDR2 SVGEGT, per germline. This CDR3 has 18 residues. CDR3: CASSYSGRMNGEGETQYF. The CDR3 coding sequence is TGTGCCAGCAGTTACTCGGGACGGATGAACGGGGAGGGAGAGACCCAGTACTTC.

This clonotype has only a few counts. The rearrangement uses TRBV11-2 and TRBJ1-6; TRBD1 is a possible D gene (6 bases). The V gene's germline CDR1 is SGHAT and CDR2 FQNNGV. This CDR3 has 16 residues. V gave up 3 bases and J gave up 0 bases, with 9 bases separating them. The DNA of the CDR3 is TGTGCCAGCAGCTTTGGAGGGGGCTCCTATAATTCACCCCTCCACTTT. Protein product: CASSFGGGSYNSPLHF.

The rearrangement joins TRBV20-1 to TRBJ2-3; tentative D call: TRBD1 (7 bases). With 6 bases removed from V and 2 bases from J, the gap between germline ends came to 12 bases. The germline V gene encodes CDR1 DFQATT and CDR2 SNEGSKA (reference sequence). The CDR3 runs 13 residues. The CDR3 region is CSAQGGNTDTQYF. CDR3 DNA: TGCAGTGCCCAGGGGGGCAACACAGATACGCAGTATTTT.

The table lists this clonotype with a few counts. J is TRBJ1-1 and V is TRBV14; possible D gene TRBD1, 5 bases. Trimming cost V 4 bases and J 5 bases, with 17 bases left between them. CDR3 length equals 15 residues. Germline-derived CDR1 and CDR2 are SGHDN and FVKESK. In DNA form, the CDR3 reads TGTGCCAGCAGCCGATTTAATTCCGGGGGAACTGAAGCTTTCTTT. Encoded protein: CASSRFNSGGTEAFF.